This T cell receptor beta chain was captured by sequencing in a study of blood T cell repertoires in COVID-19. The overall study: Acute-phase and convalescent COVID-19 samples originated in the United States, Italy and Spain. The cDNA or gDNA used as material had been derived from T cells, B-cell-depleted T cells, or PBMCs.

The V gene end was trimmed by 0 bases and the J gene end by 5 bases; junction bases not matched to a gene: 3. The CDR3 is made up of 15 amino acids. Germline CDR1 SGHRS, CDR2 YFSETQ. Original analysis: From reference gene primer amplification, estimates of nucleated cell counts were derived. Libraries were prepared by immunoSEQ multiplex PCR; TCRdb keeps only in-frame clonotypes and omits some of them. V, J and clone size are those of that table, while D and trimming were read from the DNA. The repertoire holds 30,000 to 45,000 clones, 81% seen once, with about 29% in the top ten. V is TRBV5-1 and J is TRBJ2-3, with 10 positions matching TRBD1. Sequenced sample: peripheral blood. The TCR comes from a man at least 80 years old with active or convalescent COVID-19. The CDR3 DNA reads TGCGCCAGCAGCTTGGGACAGGGGGCTTTAGATACGCAGTATTTT. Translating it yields CASSLGQGALDTQYF.